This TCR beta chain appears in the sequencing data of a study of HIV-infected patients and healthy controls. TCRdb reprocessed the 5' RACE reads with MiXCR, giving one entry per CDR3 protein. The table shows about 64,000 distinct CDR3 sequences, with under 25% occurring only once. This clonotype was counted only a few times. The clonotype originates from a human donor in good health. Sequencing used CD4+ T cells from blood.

This chain's CDR3 is CASSQDALAGGADTQYF. Written as DNA, the CDR3 is TGCGCCAGCAGCCAAGACGCCCTAGCGGGAGGTGCAGATACGCAGTATTTT. The chain combines TRBV4-1 with TRBJ2-3, with TRBD2 matching 11 bases. CDR1 and CDR2 from the germline V gene are MGHRA and YSYEKL. Trimming removed 0 bases from V and 4 bases from J; junction bases left unmatched: 6. The length of the CDR3 is 17 residues.